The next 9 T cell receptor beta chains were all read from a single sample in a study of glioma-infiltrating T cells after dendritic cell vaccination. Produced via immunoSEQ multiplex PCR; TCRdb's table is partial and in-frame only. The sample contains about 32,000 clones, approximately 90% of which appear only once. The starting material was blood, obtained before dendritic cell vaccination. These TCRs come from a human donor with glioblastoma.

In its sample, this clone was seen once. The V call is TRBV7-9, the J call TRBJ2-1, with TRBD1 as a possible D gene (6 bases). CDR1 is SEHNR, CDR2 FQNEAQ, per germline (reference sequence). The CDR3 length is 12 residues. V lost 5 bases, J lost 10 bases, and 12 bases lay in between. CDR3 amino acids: CASSASRGEQFF. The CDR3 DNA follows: TGTGCCAGCAGCGCGTCTAGGGGGGAGCAGTTCTTC.

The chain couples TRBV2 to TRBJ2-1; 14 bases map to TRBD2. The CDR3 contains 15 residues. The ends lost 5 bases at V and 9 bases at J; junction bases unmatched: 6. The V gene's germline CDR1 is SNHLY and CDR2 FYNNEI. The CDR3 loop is CASSRLAGGPGEQFF. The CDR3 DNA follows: TGTGCCAGCAGTAGACTAGCGGGGGGGCCGGGTGAGCAGTTCTTC.

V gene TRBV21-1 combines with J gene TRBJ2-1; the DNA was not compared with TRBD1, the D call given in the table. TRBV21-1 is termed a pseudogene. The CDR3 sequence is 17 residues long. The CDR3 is CASSKGGRGPKDNEQFF. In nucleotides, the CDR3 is TGTGCCAGCAGCAAAGGGGGCAGGGGCCCCAAAGACAATGAGCAGTTCTTC.

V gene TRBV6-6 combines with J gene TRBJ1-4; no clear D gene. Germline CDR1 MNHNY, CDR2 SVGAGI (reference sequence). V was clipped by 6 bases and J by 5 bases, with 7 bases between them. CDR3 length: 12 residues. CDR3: CASSLANEKLFF. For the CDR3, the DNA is TGTGCCAGCAGCTTAGCGAATGAAAAACTGTTTTTT.

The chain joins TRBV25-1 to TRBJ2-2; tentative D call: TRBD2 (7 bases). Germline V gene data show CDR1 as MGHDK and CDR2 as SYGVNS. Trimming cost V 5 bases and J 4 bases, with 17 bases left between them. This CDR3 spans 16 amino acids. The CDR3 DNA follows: TGTGCCAGCAGTCGCGGTGGGGGGGCGAGCACCGGGGAGCTGTTTTTT. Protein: CASSRGGGASTGELFF.

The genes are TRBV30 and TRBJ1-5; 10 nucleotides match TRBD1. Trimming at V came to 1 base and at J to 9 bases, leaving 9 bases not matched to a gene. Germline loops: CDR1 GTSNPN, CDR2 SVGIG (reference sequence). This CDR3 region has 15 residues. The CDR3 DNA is TGTGCCTGGAGTGCCTTTGGGACAGGGGTAAGGCCCCAGCATTTT. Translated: CAWSAFGTGVRPQHF.

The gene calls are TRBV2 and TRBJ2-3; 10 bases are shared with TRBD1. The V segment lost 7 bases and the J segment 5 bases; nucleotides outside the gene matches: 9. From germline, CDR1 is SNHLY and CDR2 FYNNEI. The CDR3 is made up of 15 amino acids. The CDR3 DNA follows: TGTGCCAGCACCCTGGGGACAGGGGTTCGAGATACGCAGTATTTT. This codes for CASTLGTGVRDTQYF.

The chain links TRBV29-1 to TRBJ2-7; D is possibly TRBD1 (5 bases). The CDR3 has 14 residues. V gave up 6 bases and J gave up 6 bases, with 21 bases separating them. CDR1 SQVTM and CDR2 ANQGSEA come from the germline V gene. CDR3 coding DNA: TGCAGCGTCTCGGTCGACAGCCCCCCAAGCGAGCAGTACTTC. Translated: CSVSVDSPPSEQYF.

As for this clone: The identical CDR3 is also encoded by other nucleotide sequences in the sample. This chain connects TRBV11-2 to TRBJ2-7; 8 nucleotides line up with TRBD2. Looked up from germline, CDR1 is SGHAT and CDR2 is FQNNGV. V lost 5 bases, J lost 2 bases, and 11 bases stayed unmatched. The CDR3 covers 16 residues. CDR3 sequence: CASSPRTSGGPYEQYF. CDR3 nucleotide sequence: TGTGCCAGCAGCCCGCGGACCAGCGGGGGTCCCTACGAGCAGTACTTC.